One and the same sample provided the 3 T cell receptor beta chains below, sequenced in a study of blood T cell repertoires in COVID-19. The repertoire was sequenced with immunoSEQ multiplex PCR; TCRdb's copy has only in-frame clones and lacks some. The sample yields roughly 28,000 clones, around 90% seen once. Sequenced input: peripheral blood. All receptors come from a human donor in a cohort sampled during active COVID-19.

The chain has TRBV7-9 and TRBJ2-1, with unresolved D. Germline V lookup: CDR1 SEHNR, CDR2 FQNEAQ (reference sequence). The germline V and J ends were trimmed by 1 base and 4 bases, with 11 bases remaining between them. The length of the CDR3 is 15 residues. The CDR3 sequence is CASSLEALRYNEQFF. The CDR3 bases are TGTGCCAGCAGCTTAGAGGCACTACGATACAATGAGCAGTTCTTC.

The CDR3 sequence: CASSRGTDTQYF. The CDR3, as DNA: TGTGCCAGCAGCAGGGGGACAGATACGCAGTATTTT. The J gene is TRBJ2-3, the V gene TRBV14, with D perhaps TRBD1 (6 bases). CDR3 size: 12 residues. The V and J ends lost 5 bases and 3 bases respectively, with 6 bases between them. Germline lookup yields CDR1 SGHDN and CDR2 FVKESK.

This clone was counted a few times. CDR3 amino acids: CASSGRDEQYF. The CDR3 DNA follows: TGTGCCAGCAGCGGGAGGGACGAGCAGTACTTC. The chain recombines TRBV12-3 or TRBV12-4 with TRBJ2-7; the match to TRBD2 covers 8 bases. CDR3 size: 11 residues. V dropped 6 bases and J dropped 5; count of bases not matched to a gene: 0.